This TCR beta chain derives from a study of cytomegalovirus exposure and HLA in healthy donors. Findings of the study overall: Specificity for CMV antigens was confirmed in vitro for three of the CMV-associated chains.

A note on this clone: What it binds is not known.

The CDR3 totals 15 residues. Profiling relied on immunoSEQ multiplex PCR, and the TCRdb table lists in-frame clones only, not all of them. The sample gives 70,000 to 75,000 clones, roughly 93% of which show up once; roughly 0.94% is in the top ten. The chain uses TRBV21-1 and TRBJ2-7; the table's D call, TRBD2, has no DNA check behind it. TRBV21-1 is shown as a pseudogene. The TCR sequence derives from a woman between 18 and 29 years old in good health and CMV-seronegative. Material for sequencing was PBMCs. CDR3 sequence: CASSPKDCLSYEQYF. In nucleotides, the CDR3 is TGTGCCAGCAGTCCGAAGGACTGCCTTTCCTACGAGCAGTACTTC.